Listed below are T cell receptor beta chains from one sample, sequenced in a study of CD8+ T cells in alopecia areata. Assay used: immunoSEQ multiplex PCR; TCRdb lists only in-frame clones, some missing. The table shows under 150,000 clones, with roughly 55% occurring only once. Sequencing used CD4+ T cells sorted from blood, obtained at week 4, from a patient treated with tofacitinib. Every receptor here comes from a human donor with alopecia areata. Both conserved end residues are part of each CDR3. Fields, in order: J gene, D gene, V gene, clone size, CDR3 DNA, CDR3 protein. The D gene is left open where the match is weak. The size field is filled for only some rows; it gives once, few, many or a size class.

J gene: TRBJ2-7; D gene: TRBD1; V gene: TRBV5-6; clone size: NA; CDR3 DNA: TGTGCCAGCAGCTTACTGGGACAGTCCTTCTACGAGCAGTACTTC; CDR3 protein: CASSLLGQSFYEQYF
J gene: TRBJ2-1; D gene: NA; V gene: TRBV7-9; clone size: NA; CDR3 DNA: TGTGCCAGCAGCTTAGGGTCAGGGCCAGGATGGTTCTTC; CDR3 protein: CASSLGSGPGWFF
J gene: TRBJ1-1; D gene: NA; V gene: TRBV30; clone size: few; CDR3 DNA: TGTGCCTGGAGTTCCGGTGGGGGCACTGAAGCTTTCTTT; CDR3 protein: CAWSSGGGTEAFF
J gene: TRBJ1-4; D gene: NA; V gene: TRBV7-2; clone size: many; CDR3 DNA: TGTGCCAGCAGCTTCACTCAGGCGGCTAATGAAAAACTGTTTTTT; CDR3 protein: CASSFTQAANEKLFF
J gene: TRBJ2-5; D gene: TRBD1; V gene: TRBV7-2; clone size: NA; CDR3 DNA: TGTGCCAGCACCCCTGACAGGGAAGAGACCCAGTACTTC; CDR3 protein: CASTPDREETQYF
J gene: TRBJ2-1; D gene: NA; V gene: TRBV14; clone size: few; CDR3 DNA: TGTGCCAGCAGCCTATTTTCTCTCGGTGAGCAGTTCTTC; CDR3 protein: CASSLFSLGEQFF
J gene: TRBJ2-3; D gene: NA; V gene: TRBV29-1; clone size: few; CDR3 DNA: TGCAGCGTTCTGATACCGGGACGCAGCCCCGGAGATACGCAGTATTTT; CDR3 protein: CSVLIPGRSPGDTQYF
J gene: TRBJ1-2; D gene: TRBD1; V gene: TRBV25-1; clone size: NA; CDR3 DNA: TGTGCCAGCAGGCCGGGACAGAACTATGGCTACACCTTC; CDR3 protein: CASRPGQNYGYTF
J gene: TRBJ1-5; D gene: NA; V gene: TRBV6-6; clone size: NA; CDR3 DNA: TGTGCCAGCAGTTACTCCGTTGACAGGCCCCAGCATTTT; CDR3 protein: CASSYSVDRPQHF
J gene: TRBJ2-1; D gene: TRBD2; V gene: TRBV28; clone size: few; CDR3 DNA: TGTGCCAGCCTACCGGGGGGGGACTACAATGAGCAGTTCTTC; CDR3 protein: CASLPGGDYNEQFF
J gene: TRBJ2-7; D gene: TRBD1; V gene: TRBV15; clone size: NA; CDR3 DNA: TGTGCCACCAGCAGAGTGGACAGGGGTCACTACGAGCAGTACTTC; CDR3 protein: CATSRVDRGHYEQYF
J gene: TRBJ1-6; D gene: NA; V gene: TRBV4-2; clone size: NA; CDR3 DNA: TGTGCCAGCAGCCAAGATGGCATAAATTCACCCCTCCACTTT; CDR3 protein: CASSQDGINSPLHF
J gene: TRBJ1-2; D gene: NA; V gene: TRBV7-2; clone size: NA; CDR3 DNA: TGTGCCAGCAGCCCCACGGGGCAGGTGTTCTATGGCTACACCTTC; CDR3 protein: CASSPTGQVFYGYTF
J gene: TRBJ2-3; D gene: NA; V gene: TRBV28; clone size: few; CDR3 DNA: TGTGCCAGCAGTCGCCCGGGCCGCTTGGGAGATACGCAGTATTTT; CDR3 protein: CASSRPGRLGDTQYF
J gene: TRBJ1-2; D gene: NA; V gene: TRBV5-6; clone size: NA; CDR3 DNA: TGTGCCAGCAGCTTACGCAAGGACATTCGGACGACCGATGGCTACACCTTC; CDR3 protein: CASSLRKDIRTTDGYTF
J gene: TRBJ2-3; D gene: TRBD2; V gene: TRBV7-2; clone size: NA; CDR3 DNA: TGTGCCAGCAGCTTAGGGACTAGCTGGCAAGATACGCAGTATTTT; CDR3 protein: CASSLGTSWQDTQYF
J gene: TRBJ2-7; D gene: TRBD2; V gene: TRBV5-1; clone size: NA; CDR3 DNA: TGCGCCAGCAGCTTGGCCGGGACTAGCGGCGAGCAGTACTTC; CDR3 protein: CASSLAGTSGEQYF
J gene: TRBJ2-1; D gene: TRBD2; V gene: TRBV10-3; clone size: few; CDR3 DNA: TGTGCCATCAGTGACAGGGATAGCGGGAGCTCCTACAATGAGCAGTTCTTC; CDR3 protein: CAISDRDSGSSYNEQFF
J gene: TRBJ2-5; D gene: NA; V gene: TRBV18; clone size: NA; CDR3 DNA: TGTGCCAGCTCCAGGTCCCAAGAGACCCAGTACTTC; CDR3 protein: CASSRSQETQYF
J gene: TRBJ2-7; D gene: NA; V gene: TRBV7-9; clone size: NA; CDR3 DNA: TGTGCCAGCAGCTTAAACGGGGCCCGGTACGAGCAGTACTTC; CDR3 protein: CASSLNGARYEQYF
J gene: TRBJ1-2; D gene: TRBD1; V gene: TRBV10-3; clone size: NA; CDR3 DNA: TGTGCCATCAGCCGGACAGGGGTGGAAAATGGCTACACCTTC; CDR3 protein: CAISRTGVENGYTF
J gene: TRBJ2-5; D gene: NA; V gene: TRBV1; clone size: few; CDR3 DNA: TGCACCACCGGTGGGGGCCAGAGGGAGACCCAGTACTTC; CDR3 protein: CTTGGGQRETQYF
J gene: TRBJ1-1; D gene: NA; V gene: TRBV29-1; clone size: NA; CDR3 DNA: TGCAGCGTCGGGACACCTAACACTGAAGCTTTCTTT; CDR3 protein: CSVGTPNTEAFF
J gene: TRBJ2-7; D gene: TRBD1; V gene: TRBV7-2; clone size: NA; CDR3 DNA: TGTGCCAGCAGCTTAGCGGGGGCCCAAGGGGGCCAGTACTTC; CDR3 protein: CASSLAGAQGGQYF
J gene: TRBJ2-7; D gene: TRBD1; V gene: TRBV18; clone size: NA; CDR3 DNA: TGTGCCAGCTCACCAGGGACAGGGGCCTACGAGCAGTACTTC; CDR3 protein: CASSPGTGAYEQYF
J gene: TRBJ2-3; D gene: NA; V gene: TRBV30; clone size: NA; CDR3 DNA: TGTGCCTGGAGTAGGGCCACGAACCCACTCAGCCATTACACAGATACGCAGTATTTT; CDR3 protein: CAWSRATNPLSHYTDTQYF
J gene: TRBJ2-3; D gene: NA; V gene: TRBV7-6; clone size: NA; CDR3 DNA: TGTGCCAGCAGCTTTACAACCAAGGACACGCAGTATTTT; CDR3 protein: CASSFTTKDTQYF
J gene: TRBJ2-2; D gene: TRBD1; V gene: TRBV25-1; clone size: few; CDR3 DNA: TGTGCCAGCAGTGGAAGACAGGGGGCCGGGGAGCTGTTTTTT; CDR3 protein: CASSGRQGAGELFF
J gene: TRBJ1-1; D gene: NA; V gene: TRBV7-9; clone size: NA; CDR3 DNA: TGTGCCAGCAGCCCGAGGGACACTGAAGCTTTCTTT; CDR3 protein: CASSPRDTEAFF
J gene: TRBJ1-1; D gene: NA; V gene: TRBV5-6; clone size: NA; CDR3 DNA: TGTGCCAGCCTAGGACAGATCAACACTGAAGCTTTCTTT; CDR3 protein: CASLGQINTEAFF
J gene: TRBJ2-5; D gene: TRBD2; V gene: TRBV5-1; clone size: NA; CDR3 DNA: TGCGCCAGCAGCCTCGGTCTAGCGGGCCAAGAGACCCAGTACTTC; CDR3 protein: CASSLGLAGQETQYF
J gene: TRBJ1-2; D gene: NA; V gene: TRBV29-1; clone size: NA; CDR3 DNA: TGCAGCGTTGACTTACCCCGGGACCCGAGTCGGTATGGCTACACCTTC; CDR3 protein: CSVDLPRDPSRYGYTF
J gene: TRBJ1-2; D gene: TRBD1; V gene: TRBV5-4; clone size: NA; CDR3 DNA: TGTGCCAGCAGCTTAGACAGGGCCAGTGGCTACACCTTC; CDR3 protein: CASSLDRASGYTF
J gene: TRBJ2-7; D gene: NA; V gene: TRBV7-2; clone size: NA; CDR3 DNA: TGTGCCAGCAGCTTAGCCGCTAGAAGGGGCGAGCAGTACTTC; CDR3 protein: CASSLAARRGEQYF
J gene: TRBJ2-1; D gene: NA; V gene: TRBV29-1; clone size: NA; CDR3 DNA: TGCAGCGTTGGCGGTTGGCAGGGGTTTCGGAGCTCCGAATACAATGAGCAGTTCTTC; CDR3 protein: CSVGGWQGFRSSEYNEQFF
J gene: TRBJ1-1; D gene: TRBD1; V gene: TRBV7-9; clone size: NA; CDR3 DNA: TGTGCCAGCAGCTTACGACAGGGGGTCTTGGAAGCTTTCTTT; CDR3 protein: CASSLRQGVLEAFF
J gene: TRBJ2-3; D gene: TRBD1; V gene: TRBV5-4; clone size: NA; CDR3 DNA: TGTGCCAGCAGCTTGGGCCAGGGGGCCGATACGCAGTATTTT; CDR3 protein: CASSLGQGADTQYF
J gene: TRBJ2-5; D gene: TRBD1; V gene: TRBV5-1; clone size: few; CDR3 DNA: TGCGCCAGCAGCTTGGACGGGACAGGGATTGAGACCCAGTACTTC; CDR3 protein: CASSLDGTGIETQYF
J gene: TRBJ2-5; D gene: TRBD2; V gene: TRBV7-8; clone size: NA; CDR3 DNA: TGTGCCAGCAGCCGGACTAGCGGTTGGGGAGAGACCCAGTACTTC; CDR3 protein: CASSRTSGWGETQYF
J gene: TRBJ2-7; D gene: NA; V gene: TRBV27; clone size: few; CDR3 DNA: TGTGCCAGCAGTTTATCCCGGGACTCTATCTACGAGCAGTACTTC; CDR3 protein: CASSLSRDSIYEQYF
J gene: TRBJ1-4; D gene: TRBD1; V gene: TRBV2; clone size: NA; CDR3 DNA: TGTGCCAGCAGCCGACAGGGAAGTAGTGAAAAACTGTTTTTT; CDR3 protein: CASSRQGSSEKLFF
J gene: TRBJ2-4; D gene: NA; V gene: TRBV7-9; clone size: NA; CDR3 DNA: TGTGCCAGCAGCTTATTCTTGGTGGAGACTAACGAAAACATTCAGTACTTC; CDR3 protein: CASSLFLVETNENIQYF
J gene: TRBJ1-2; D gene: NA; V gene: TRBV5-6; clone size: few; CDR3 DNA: TGTGCCAGCAGCCCGGCGGGGGTCCGTTTGGGTCGCTACACCTTC; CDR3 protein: CASSPAGVRLGRYTF
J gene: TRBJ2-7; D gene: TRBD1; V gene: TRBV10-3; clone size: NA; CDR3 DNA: TGTGCCATCAGCTCCGGGACAGCCTCCTACGAGCAGTACTTC; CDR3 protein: CAISSGTASYEQYF
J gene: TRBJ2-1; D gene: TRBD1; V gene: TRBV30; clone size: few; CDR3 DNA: TGTGCCACATGGAGTTTGGGACAGGGACGGAATGAGCAGTTCTTC; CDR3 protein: CATWSLGQGRNEQFF